This T cell receptor beta chain originates from a study of shared clonotypes between healthy human individuals. Study summary: The cohort comprised a couple of women and a few men. Their ages spanned 18 to 49 years.

The germline V and J ends were trimmed by 0 bases and 4 bases, with 19 bases remaining between them. The germline CDR1 and CDR2 sequences are SGHTS and YDEGEE. The CDR3 runs to 17 residues. The healthy adult donors were HIV-negative and reported no recent acute infections or vaccinations. Broader study findings: Researchers found naive subsets generally carried larger estimated richness than memory subsets.

The test was conducted at deep level. Here immunoSEQ multiplex PCR was the method, and the copy in TCRdb shows in-frame clones only, minus some. The sample has about 680,000 clones; about three quarters are singletons. On this clone: Its antigen is currently unknown.

Sequencing used memory CD4+ T cells sorted from blood. The sample's subset: CD45RA-negative fraction. The gene calls are TRBV5-8 and TRBJ1-1, with D hard to call. The receptor's source is a woman aged 25 to 45 in good health. The CDR3 bases are TGTGCCAGCAGCTTGGGAGGGTTCTTCAGTCCCACCACTGAAGCTTTCTTT. Amino acids: CASSLGGFFSPTTEAFF.